This T cell receptor beta chain was captured in a study of blood T cell repertoires in COVID-19 (TCRdb year 2020). Concerning the study at large: Samples covering the acute and convalescent phases of COVID-19 were provided by collaborators in the United States, Italy and Spain. Samples came from the ongoing ImmuneRACE study (first 160 participants) plus 1,254 subjects from 6 global collaborators. The repertoires were released in a freely available public database intended as a resource for research on the immune response to SARS-CoV-2. The material from the prospective study consisted of cDNA or gDNA derived from T cells, B-cell-depleted T cells, or PBMCs. HLA class I and class II types, where available, came from metadata supplied by the sample provider rather than from assay-based typing. A de-identified subject ID, COVID-19 status, age in years and sex were almost always included in the sample metadata. Subjects who had been exposed to COVID-19, were actively infected with it, or had recovered from it provided the deeply sampled blood TCRbeta repertoires that made up the dataset.

Reading from cysteine to phenylalanine, the CDR3 counts 16 amino acids. The sequence is cut down to CDR3 DNA, 48 bases in frame from base 1. Based on the germline V gene, the CDR1 and CDR2 sequences are MRHNA and SNTAGT. Deletion took 7 bases off V and 0 bases off J, with a span of 16 bases between the germline ends. About this clone itself: No cognate antigen has been identified for it. One base away there is no much larger clone; base qualities are not given.

What the study reported, not specific to this receptor: The quantity of clinical and demographic metadata differed by source and by participant and was supplied without curation.

The immunoSEQ Assay, a bias-controlled multiplex PCR, was used to amplify TCRbeta CDR3 regions from genomic DNA. Per the original workflow: Within the assay, amplification of reference gene primers was used to estimate how many nucleated cells each sample contained. Sequence reads were collapsed and filtered to measure the absolute abundance of every unique TCRbeta CDR3 rearrangement. For each sample, productive Simpson clonality was calculated as the square root of Simpson's diversity index over productive rearrangements. The table was pulled from immuneACCESS by TCRdb, which kept in-frame rearrangements only. Such tables lose some clones; where checked, under half of the loss comes from unresolved V genes, and the rest has no known cause. Clone size and the V and J calls come from that table; the DNA yielded D and trimming. The sample yields about 260,000 clones; around 90% were counted once. 2% to 2.5% of the sample belongs to the ten largest clones.

Another Seattle source contributed samples from volunteer blood donors who had recovered from COVID-19. Each collaborating institution followed its own protocols to collect whole blood in K2EDTA tubes. For TCRbeta analysis, collaborators shipped samples as frozen whole blood, isolated PBMCs, or DNA extracted from either of those sample types. The clonotype was recovered from a woman aged 50 to 60 who had recovered from COVID-19. Sequencing was performed on peripheral blood. The V and J segments used are TRBV6-4 and TRBJ1-5; too little of a D gene remains to name it. The DNA sequence is TGTGCCAGCATAGATCCGATTTTTTATAGCAATCAGCCCCAGCATTTT. This sequence encodes CASIDPIFYSNQPQHF.